This entry is about one T cell receptor (beta chain). Its target is not known. One entry per CDR3 protein, called by TCRdb with MiXCR from the 5' RACE reads. The sample lists a few hundred thousand distinct CDR3 sequences; roughly 10% were seen once. This CDR3 region has 14 residues. Per germline, CDR1 SGDLS and CDR2 YYNGEE. Trimming cost V 4 bases and J 2 bases, with 12 bases left between them. This sample was taken from a study of CD8 T cells in ankylosing spondylitis. Study-level findings and limits: Reports say disease-linked clones showed up significantly more in matched ankylosing spondylitis synovial fluid.

The sequencing sample was made of blood, either unsorted or a sorted T cell fraction (not recorded which). The source of this sequence is a male donor with ankylosing spondylitis or in good health (not recorded which). V usage is TRBV9 and J usage is TRBJ1-1, with D perhaps matching TRBD1 (5 bases). In DNA, the CDR3 is TGTGCCAGCAGCTTCGATCAGGGTAACACTGAAGCTTTCTTT. This codes for CASSFDQGNTEAFF.